The 14 T cell receptor beta chains presented below share a single source sample, sequenced in a study of Ad26.COV2.S vaccination and SARS-CoV-2 variants. Treatment specified: around 19 received Ad26.COV2.S at low or high dose, single or two shots; 5 received placebo; per-sample allocation not given. Repertoires come from day 63 after the first vaccine or placebo injection. Generated by immunoSEQ multiplex PCR, the TCRdb table keeps only in-frame clones and is missing some. The top ten clones hold around 13% of a sample with approximately 480,000 clones, around nine tenths of them seen once. This sample comprised peripheral blood, obtained in a trial of Ad26.COV2.S vaccine versus placebo. Receptors were obtained from a person aged 18-60 years who received the Ad26.COV2.S COVID-19 vaccine or a placebo.

V and J are TRBV6-5 and TRBJ1-4, with a tentative D call TRBD1 (6 bases). The V gene lost 10 bases and the J gene lost 8 bases, with 20 bases spanning the gap. The CDR3 sequence is 14 residues long. CDR1 is MNHEY, CDR2 SVGAGI, per germline. The CDR3 reads CATSRGGRGEKLFF. The CDR3 bases are TGTGCCACCTCTAGAGGGGGAAGGGGAGAAAAACTGTTTTTT.

This chain uses TRBV6-2 or TRBV6-3 with TRBJ1-1; no clear D gene. Germline-derived CDR1 and CDR2 are MNHEY and SVGEGT. Trimming took 2 bases from V and 1 from J, leaving 11 bases between them. The CDR3 is 15 residues long. This CDR3 is CASSYRASGNTEAFF. The CDR3 nucleotides read TGTGCCAGCAGTTACCGGGCGAGCGGGAACACTGAAGCTTTCTTT.

This clone was seen only once. The chain links TRBV6-5 to TRBJ1-1; D not resolved. The germline V and J ends were trimmed by 7 bases and 4 bases, with 19 bases remaining between them. Germline CDR1 MNHEY, CDR2 SVGAGI. The CDR3 sequence is 15 residues long. CDR3 amino acids: CASNPMGKLSTEAFF. CDR3 nucleotide sequence: TGTGCCAGCAACCCCATGGGGAAATTGAGCACTGAAGCTTTCTTT.

The CDR3 loop reads CASSPGLAGGASYEQYF. The CDR3 region has the DNA TGTGCCAGCAGCCCGGGACTAGCGGGAGGCGCCTCCTACGAGCAGTACTTC. The chain has TRBV7-9 and TRBJ2-7, with 15 bases aligning to TRBD2. The CDR3 spans 17 residues. J was trimmed by 0 bases and V by 5 bases; bases with no gene match: 5. CDR1 and CDR2 from the germline V gene are SEHNR and FQNEAQ (reference sequence).

The chain is built from TRBV6-5 and TRBJ1-5, with D maybe TRBD1 (5 bases). The CDR3 is 14 residues long. Germline CDR1 and CDR2: MNHEY and SVGAGI. Trimming shortened V by 6 bases and J by 7 bases, and 16 bases separated the two germline ends. The chain's CDR3 is CASRTPGLEQPQHF. CDR3 nucleotide sequence: TGTGCCAGCAGGACCCCAGGGTTAGAGCAGCCCCAGCATTTT.

This chain uses TRBV3-1 (or the pseudogene TRBV3-2) with TRBJ1-6; D is perhaps TRBD1 (5 bases). CDR1 is LGHDT, CDR2 YNNKEL, per germline (reference sequence). The CDR3 contains 16 residues. V lost 1 base, J lost 10 bases, and 17 bases lay in between. The CDR3 nucleotides are TGTGCCAGCAGCCAAGCTTCAAGGGGATCAGTATCACCCCTCCACTTT. It specifies CASSQASRGSVSPLHF.

The CDR3 DNA sequence: TGTGCCAGCAGCGTATCAGGACAGGGTTCCTACTACGAGCAGTACTTC. Translating gives CASSVSGQGSYYEQYF. The genes are TRBV9 and TRBJ2-7; 8 bases map to TRBD1. The CDR3 loop spans 16 amino acids. V dropped 1 base and J dropped 3; count of bases not matched to a gene: 9. Per the germline V gene, CDR1 is SGDLS and CDR2 is YYNGEE.

V gene TRBV6-4 combines with J gene TRBJ2-5, with 7 bases that match TRBD2. Germline V gene lookup returns CDR1 MRHNA and CDR2 SNTAGT. This CDR3 has 14 residues. Trimming removed 8 bases from V and 4 bases from J; junction bases left unmatched: 10. The CDR3 region has the DNA TGTGCCAGCTTTGCGGGAGACGGTGGAGAGACCCAGTACTTC. Residues: CASFAGDGGETQYF.

V usage is TRBV5-8 and J usage is TRBJ2-5; TRBD1 matches at 8 bases. This CDR3 is built from 15 residues. CDR1 is SGHTS, CDR2 YDEGEE, per germline. V gave up 3 bases and J gave up 5 bases; unmatched junction bases: 9. In DNA, the CDR3 is TGTGCCAGCAGCTCGGCAGGGGGCGTGCGGGAGACCCAGTACTTC. Protein product: CASSSAGGVRETQYF.

The chain employs TRBV23-1 and TRBJ2-7; D unresolved. TRBV23-1 is placed among ORFs of uncertain function. This CDR3 is built from 13 residues. Trimming removed 4 bases from V and 3 bases from J, with 10 bases in between. The CDR3 DNA reads TGCGCCAGCAGTCCTTCGGTCGGCTACGAGCAGTACTTC. Encoded protein: CASSPSVGYEQYF.

V gene TRBV11-2 combines with J gene TRBJ2-2; D may be TRBD2 (6 bases). The length of the CDR3 is 14 residues. From germline, CDR1 is SGHAT and CDR2 FQNNGV. V lost 0 bases and J lost 7, with 9 bases in between. The CDR3: CASSLDTGLGELFF. In DNA form, the CDR3 reads TGTGCCAGCAGCTTAGATACGGGACTCGGGGAGCTGTTTTTT.

The V gene is TRBV7-2, the J gene TRBJ1-5, with 9 positions matching TRBD1. The CDR3 has 16 residues. The V segment lost 4 bases and the J segment 4 bases; nucleotides outside the gene matches: 8. The germline gives CDR1 SGHTA, CDR2 FQGNSA. The CDR3 sequence: CASSSAGQGGNQPQHF. In DNA form, the CDR3 reads TGTGCCAGCAGCTCAGCGGGACAGGGTGGGAATCAGCCCCAGCATTTT.

The chain joins TRBV6-5 to TRBJ2-5, with D unresolved. The V and J ends lost 6 bases and 0 bases respectively, with 5 bases between them. CDR1 and CDR2 (germline): MNHEY, SVGAGI. The CDR3 extends over 12 amino acids. CDR3 amino acids: CASSPYQETQYF. The CDR3 DNA follows: TGTGCCAGCAGCCCCTACCAAGAGACCCAGTACTTC.

The chain recombines TRBV11-2 with TRBJ1-2; 8 positions match TRBD1. The CDR3 covers 14 residues. Looked up from germline, CDR1 is SGHAT and CDR2 is FQNNGV. V dropped 1 base and J dropped 5; count of bases not matched to a gene: 3. CDR3 sequence (DNA): TGTGCCAGCAGCTTAGCGCAGGGGGCTTATGGCTACACCTTC. Protein sequence: CASSLAQGAYGYTF.